This T cell receptor (beta chain) comes out of a study of blood T cell repertoires in COVID-19. Study as a whole: There were acute and convalescent COVID-19 samples, and they came from the United States, Italy and Spain.

Participants, 18 to 89 years old, spanned around 25 US areas. Assignments of participants to cohorts depended upon their own reported clinical history. Here immunoSEQ multiplex PCR was the method, and the copy in TCRdb shows in-frame clones only, minus some. This sample has hundreds of thousands of clones, with more than 80% found just once. Germline CDR1 and CDR2: SGHNT and YYREEE (reference sequence). Germline trimming cut 3 bases from V and 7 bases from J; bases unmatched to any gene: 10. The CDR3 loop spans 16 amino acids. Sequenced material: PBMCs or T cells enriched from blood (not recorded which). The sequence derives from a man aged 18 to 30 who had recovered from COVID-19. The chain employs TRBV5-4 and TRBJ1-4; 9 nucleotides agree with TRBD1. The CDR3: CASSSNPDRGGEKLFF. The CDR3 coding sequence is TGTGCCAGCAGCTCGAATCCGGACAGGGGAGGTGAAAAACTGTTTTTT.